These 14 T cell receptor beta chains came from one sample sequenced in a study of blood T cell repertoires in COVID-19. Repertoires were generated with immunoSEQ multiplex PCR, while TCRdb's copy carries only in-frame clones and drops some. The profile shows about 440,000 clones, 75% to 90% of them singletons. Specimen: peripheral blood. Receptor source: a woman between 25 and 40 years old with acute or convalescent COVID-19.

The chain combines TRBV29-1 with TRBJ2-7, with D maybe TRBD2 (7 bases). The CDR3 is made up of 16 amino acids. The V gene's germline CDR1 is SQVTM and CDR2 ANQGSEA. V shed 5 bases and J shed 0 bases, with 20 bases lying between them. The CDR3 nucleotides read TGCAGCGTTCGGGGGGCGGGACACAGGAGCTCCTACGAGCAGTACTTC. It specifies CSVRGAGHRSSYEQYF.

J is TRBJ2-3 and V is TRBV24-1, with 13 positions matching TRBD2. Trimming cost V 3 bases and J 0 bases; bases outside gene matches: 11. This CDR3 spans 20 amino acids. Per the germline V gene, CDR1 is KGHDR and CDR2 is SFDVKD. The CDR3 reads CATSDPGPGLAGLSTDTQYF. In nucleotides, the CDR3 is TGTGCCACCAGTGATCCTGGACCGGGACTAGCGGGGTTGAGCACAGATACGCAGTATTTT.

The chain joins TRBV5-1 to TRBJ2-7; TRBD1 might be the D (7 bases). Germline values: CDR1 SGHRS, CDR2 YFSETQ. This CDR3 has 16 residues. Trimming pared 0 bases from V and 2 bases from J, leaving 15 bases between. The CDR3 reads CASSLEGQGGTYEQYF. Here the CDR3 DNA reads TGCGCCAGCAGCTTGGAAGGGCAGGGGGGAACCTACGAGCAGTACTTC.

The rearrangement joins TRBV10-2 to TRBJ2-4, with TRBD1 matching 7 bases. The CDR3 is 15 amino acids. Germline CDR1 reads WSHSY; CDR2 reads SAAADI. J lost 5 bases, V lost 8 bases, and 12 bases had no gene match. The CDR3: CASGQRDRGENIQYF. The CDR3 DNA is TGCGCCAGCGGCCAAAGGGACAGAGGGGAAAACATTCAGTACTTC.

The genes are TRBV5-6 and TRBJ2-7; D call uncertain. V lost 2 bases and J lost 7, with 7 bases in between. The CDR3 has 11 residues. Germline assignment: CDR1 SGHDT and CDR2 YYEEEE. The CDR3 here is CASSFNQEQYF. The CDR3 DNA sequence: TGTGCCAGCAGCTTTAACCAGGAGCAGTACTTC.

The V gene is TRBV6-5, the J gene TRBJ1-3, with a tentative D call TRBD1 (6 bases). Germline V gene data show CDR1 as MNHEY and CDR2 as SVGAGI. The CDR3 loop spans 14 amino acids. Trimming removed 7 bases at V and 0 bases at J, with 10 bases between. The CDR3 protein is CASTRGGSGNTIYF. In DNA form, the CDR3 reads TGTGCCAGCACCCGAGGGGGCTCTGGAAACACCATATATTTT.

In DNA, the CDR3 is TGTGCCACCAGTGAACACCCGGGACAGGGAGGGGATGAGCAGTTCTTC. Its translation is CATSEHPGQGGDEQFF. The chain carries TRBV24-1 and TRBJ2-1; 9 bases are shared with TRBD1. This CDR3 has 16 residues. Germline V gives CDR1 KGHDR, CDR2 SFDVKD. Trimming took 4 bases from V and 8 from J; bases not matched to a gene: 11.

This rearrangement joins TRBV11-3 to TRBJ2-1; 12 bases fit TRBD1. J gave up 5 bases and V 0 bases, and 5 bases lay outside the gene matches. Germline V CDR1 and CDR2: SGHNT, YENEEA. This CDR3 comprises 17 residues. CDR3 protein: CASSLEGTGGYHNEQFF. Here the CDR3 DNA reads TGTGCCAGCAGCTTAGAAGGGACAGGGGGCTACCACAATGAGCAGTTCTTC.

This chain links TRBV28 with TRBJ1-2, with 7 nucleotides matching TRBD1. The CDR3 has 13 residues. The junction had 3 bases not matched to a gene; V was cut back by 6 bases and J by 2 bases. Germline CDR1 reads MDHEN; CDR2 reads SYDVKM. CDR3 bases: TGTGCCAGCAGGCCGGGACAGAACTATGGCTACACCTTC. It specifies CASRPGQNYGYTF.

V usage is TRBV7-9 and J usage is TRBJ2-7, with 7 bases lining up with TRBD1. Per germline, CDR1 SEHNR and CDR2 FQNEAQ (reference sequence). The CDR3 sequence is 14 residues long. V gave up 4 bases and J gave up 1 base; unmatched junction bases: 4. The CDR3 sequence is CASSSPGQSYEQYF. The CDR3 region has the DNA TGTGCCAGCAGCTCGCCGGGACAGTCCTACGAGCAGTACTTC. The full variable domain, completed using reference TRBV7-9 and TRBJ2-7, is DTGVSQNPRHKITKRGQNVTFRCDPISEHNRLYWYRQTLGQGPEFLTYFQNEAQLEKSRLLSDRFSAERPKGSFSTLEIQRTEQGDSAMYLCASSSPGQSYEQYFGPGTRLTVT.

The chain employs TRBV9 and TRBJ2-1; 12 bases line up with TRBD2. Germline loops: CDR1 SGDLS, CDR2 YYNGEE. V dropped 4 bases and J dropped 8; count of bases not matched to a gene: 13. The CDR3 has 17 amino acids. The CDR3 loop is CASSPLPLAGGFDEQFF. The CDR3 DNA is TGTGCCAGCAGCCCATTGCCCCTAGCGGGGGGGTTTGATGAGCAGTTCTTC.

This clone showed up many times. The chain links TRBV5-8 to TRBJ2-2; tentative D call: TRBD2 (6 bases). Germline CDR1 reads SGHTS; CDR2 reads YDEGEE. The CDR3 is 16 residues long. V lost 8 bases and J lost 2, with 19 bases in between. The CDR3 loop is CARAIRKDYNTGELFF. The CDR3 region has the DNA TGTGCCAGGGCCATTAGGAAGGACTATAACACCGGGGAGCTGTTTTTT. Full variable domain (missing parts from reference TRBV5-8 and TRBJ2-2): EAGVTQSPTHLIKTRGQQATLRCSPISGHTSVYWYQQALGLGLQFLLWYDEGEERNRGNFPPRFSGRQFPNYSSELNVNALELEDSALYLCARAIRKDYNTGELFFGEGSRLTVL.

In this sample, this clone turned up once. The V call is TRBV5-4, the J call TRBJ1-3; 8 nucleotides align to TRBD1. The length of the CDR3 is 16 residues. V shed 4 bases, J shed 0 bases, and the junction held 6 bases outside the gene matches. In germline, CDR1 is SGHNT, CDR2 YYREEE (reference sequence). Here the CDR3 DNA reads TGTGCCAGCAGCACAGGGGACAGGATCTCTGGAAACACCATATATTTT. Its protein product is CASSTGDRISGNTIYF.

This chain connects TRBV2 to TRBJ2-7; a weak D match, TRBD1 (6 bases). The CDR3 is 13 amino acids. Germline loops: CDR1 SNHLY, CDR2 FYNNEI. V dropped 2 bases and J dropped 2 bases, with 7 bases sitting between them. The CDR3 region is CASSERTAYEQYF. In DNA, the CDR3 is TGTGCCAGCAGTGAAAGGACAGCCTACGAGCAGTACTTC.